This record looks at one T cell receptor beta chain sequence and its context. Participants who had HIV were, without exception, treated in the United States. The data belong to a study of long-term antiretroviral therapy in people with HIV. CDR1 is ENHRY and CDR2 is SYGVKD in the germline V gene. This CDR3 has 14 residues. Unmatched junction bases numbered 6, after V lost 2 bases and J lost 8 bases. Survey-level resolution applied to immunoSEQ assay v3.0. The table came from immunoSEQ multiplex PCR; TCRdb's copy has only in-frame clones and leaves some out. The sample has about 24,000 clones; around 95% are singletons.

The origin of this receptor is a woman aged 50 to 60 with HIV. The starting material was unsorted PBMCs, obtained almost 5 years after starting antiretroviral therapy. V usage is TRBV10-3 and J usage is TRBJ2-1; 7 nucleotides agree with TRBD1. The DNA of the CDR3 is TGTGCCATCAGTGAGAAGGGGGCGGTGGATGAGCAGTTCTTC. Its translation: CAISEKGAVDEQFF.